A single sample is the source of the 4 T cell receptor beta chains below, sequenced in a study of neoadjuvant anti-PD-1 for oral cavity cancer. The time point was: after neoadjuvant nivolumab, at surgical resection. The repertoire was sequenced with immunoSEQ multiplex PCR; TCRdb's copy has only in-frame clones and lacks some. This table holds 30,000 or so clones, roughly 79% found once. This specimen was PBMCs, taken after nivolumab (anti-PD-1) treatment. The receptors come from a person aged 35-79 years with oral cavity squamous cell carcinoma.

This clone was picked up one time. In DNA form, the CDR3 reads TGTGCCAGCAGCGCACCCCCTTCTCCGCGAGGAGATACGCAGTATTTT. This codes for CASSAPPSPRGDTQYF. The chain has TRBV9 and TRBJ2-3, with D uncertain. The CDR3 is 16 amino acids. The germline V gene has CDR1 SGDLS and CDR2 YYNGEE. V lost 3 bases and J 5 bases, leaving 19 bases between the germline ends.

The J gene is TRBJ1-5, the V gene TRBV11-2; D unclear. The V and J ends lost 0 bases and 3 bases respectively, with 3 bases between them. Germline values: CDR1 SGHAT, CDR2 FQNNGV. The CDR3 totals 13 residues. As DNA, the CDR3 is TGTGCCAGCAGCTTAGAGTACAATCAGCCCCAGCATTTT. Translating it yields CASSLEYNQPQHF.

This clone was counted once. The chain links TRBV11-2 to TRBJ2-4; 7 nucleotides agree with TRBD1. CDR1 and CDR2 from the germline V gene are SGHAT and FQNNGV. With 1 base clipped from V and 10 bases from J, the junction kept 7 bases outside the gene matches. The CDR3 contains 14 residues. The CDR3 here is CASSLGAGGRIQYF. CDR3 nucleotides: TGTGCCAGCAGCTTAGGAGCAGGGGGACGGATTCAGTACTTC.

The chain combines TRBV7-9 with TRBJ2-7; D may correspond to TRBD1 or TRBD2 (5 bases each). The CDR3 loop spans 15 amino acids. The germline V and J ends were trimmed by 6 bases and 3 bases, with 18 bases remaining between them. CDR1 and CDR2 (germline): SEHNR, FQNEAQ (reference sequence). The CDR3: CASSSEGSPLYEQYF. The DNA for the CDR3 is TGTGCCAGCAGTTCTGAGGGGTCCCCCCTCTACGAGCAGTACTTC.